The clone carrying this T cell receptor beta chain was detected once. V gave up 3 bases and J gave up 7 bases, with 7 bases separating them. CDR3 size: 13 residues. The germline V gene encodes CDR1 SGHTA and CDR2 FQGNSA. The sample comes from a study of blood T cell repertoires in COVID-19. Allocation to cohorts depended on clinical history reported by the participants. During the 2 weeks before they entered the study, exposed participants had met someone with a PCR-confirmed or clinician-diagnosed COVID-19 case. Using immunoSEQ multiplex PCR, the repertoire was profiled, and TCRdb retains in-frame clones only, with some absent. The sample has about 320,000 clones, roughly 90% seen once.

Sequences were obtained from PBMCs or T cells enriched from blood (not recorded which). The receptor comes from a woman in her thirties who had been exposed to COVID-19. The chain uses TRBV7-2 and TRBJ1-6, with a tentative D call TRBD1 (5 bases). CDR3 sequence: CASSFDRNSPLHF. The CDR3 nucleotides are TGTGCCAGCAGCTTTGACAGAAATTCACCCCTCCACTTT.